This TCR beta chain was sequenced for a study of blood T cells in healthy people across ages. Study findings and constraints: Changes in expanded clonotypes were possibly confounded, as the CMV status of donors was unknown. Both higher diversity and more naive CD4+ cells marked long-lived donors when set against aged donors. Researchers deemed the diversity estimates from one million T cells underestimates.

The CDR3 has 14 amino acids. Germline V gives CDR1 DFQATT, CDR2 SNEGSKA (reference sequence). Trimming took 0 bases from V and 12 from J, leaving 18 bases between them. Combining a sample-barcoded 5' primer with a J-beta primer mix, a second PCR ran for roughly 7 to 11 cycles. MiXCR, run by TCRdb on the 5' RACE reads, gives a single entry per CDR3 protein. This sample has about 780,000 distinct CDR3 sequences, with about half found just once. Notes on this clonotype: The antigen is undetermined.

V usage is TRBV20-1 and J usage is TRBJ2-1, with D perhaps TRBD2 (5 bases). Specimen: blood. This sequence was found in a man older than 75 in good health. CDR3 amino acids: CSARDLSSRWRQFF. CDR3 sequence (DNA): TGCAGTGCTAGAGATCTGTCTAGCAGGTGGAGGCAGTTCTTC.